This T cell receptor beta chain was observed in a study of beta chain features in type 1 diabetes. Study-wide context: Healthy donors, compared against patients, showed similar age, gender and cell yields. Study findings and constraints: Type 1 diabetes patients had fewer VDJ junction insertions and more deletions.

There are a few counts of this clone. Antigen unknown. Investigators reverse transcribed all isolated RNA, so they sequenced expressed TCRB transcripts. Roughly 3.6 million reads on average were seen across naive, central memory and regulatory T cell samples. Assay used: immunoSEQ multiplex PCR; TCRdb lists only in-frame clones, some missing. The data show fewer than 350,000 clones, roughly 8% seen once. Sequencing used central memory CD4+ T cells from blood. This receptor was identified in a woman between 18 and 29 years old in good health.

The CDR3 sequence: CASSLFPQETQYF. CDR3 in DNA: TGTGCCAGCAGCTTGTTCCCTCAAGAGACCCAGTACTTC. The chain employs TRBV5-6 and TRBJ2-5; D uncertain. Trimming removed 1 base from V and 2 bases from J, with 6 bases in between. The CDR3 consists of 13 residues. CDR1 is SGHDT, CDR2 YYEEEE, per germline.